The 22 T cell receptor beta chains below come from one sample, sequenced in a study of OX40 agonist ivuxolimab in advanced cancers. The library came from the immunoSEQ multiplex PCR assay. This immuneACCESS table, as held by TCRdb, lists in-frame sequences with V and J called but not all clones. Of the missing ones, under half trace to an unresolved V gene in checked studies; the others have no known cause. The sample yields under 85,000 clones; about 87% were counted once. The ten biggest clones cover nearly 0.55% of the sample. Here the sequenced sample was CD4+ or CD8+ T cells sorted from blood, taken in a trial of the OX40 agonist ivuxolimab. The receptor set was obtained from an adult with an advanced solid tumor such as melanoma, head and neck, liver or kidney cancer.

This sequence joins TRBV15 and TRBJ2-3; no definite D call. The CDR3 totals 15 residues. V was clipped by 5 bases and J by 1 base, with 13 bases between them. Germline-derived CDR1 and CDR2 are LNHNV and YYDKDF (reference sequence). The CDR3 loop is CATSSVVMGTDTQYF. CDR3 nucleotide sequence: TGTGCCACCAGCTCGGTGGTGATGGGCACAGATACGCAGTATTTT.

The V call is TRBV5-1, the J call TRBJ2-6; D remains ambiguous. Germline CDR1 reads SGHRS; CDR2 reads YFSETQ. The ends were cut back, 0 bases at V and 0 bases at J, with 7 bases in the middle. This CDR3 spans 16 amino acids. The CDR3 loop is CASSLVASSGANVLTF. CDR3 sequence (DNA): TGCGCCAGCAGCTTGGTTGCGAGCTCTGGGGCCAACGTCCTGACTTTC. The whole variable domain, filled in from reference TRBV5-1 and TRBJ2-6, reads KAGVTQTPRYLIKTRGQQVTLSCSPISGHRSVSWYQQTPGQGLQFLFEYFSETQRNKGNFPGRFSGRQFSNSRSEMNVSTLELGDSALYLCASSLVASSGANVLTFGAGSRLTVL.

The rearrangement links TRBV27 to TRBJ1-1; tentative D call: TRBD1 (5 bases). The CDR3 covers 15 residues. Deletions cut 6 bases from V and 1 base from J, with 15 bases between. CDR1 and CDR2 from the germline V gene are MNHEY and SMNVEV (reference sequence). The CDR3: CASRTRTFQNTEAFF. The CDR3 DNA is TGTGCCAGCAGGACGAGGACATTCCAGAACACTGAAGCTTTCTTT.

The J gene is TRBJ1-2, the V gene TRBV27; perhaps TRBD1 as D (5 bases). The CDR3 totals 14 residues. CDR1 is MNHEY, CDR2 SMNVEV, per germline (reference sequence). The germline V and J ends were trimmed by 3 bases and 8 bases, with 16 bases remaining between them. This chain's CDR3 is CASSFTGPWGGYTF. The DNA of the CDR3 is TGTGCCAGCAGTTTTACGGGGCCGTGGGGGGGCTACACCTTC.

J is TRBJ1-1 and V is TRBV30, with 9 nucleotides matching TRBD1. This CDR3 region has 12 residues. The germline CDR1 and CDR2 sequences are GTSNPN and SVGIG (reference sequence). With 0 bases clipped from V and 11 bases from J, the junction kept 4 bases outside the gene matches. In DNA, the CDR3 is TGTGCCTGGAGTGTTAGGACAGGGGTTGCTTTCTTT. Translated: CAWSVRTGVAFF.

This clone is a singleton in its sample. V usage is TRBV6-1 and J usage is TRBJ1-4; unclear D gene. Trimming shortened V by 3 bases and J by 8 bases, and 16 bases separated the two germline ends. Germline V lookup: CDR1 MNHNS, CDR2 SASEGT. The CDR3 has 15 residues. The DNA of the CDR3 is TGTGCCAGCAGTGATCTTCACGGGATTGAGGAAAAACTGTTTTTT. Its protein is CASSDLHGIEEKLFF.

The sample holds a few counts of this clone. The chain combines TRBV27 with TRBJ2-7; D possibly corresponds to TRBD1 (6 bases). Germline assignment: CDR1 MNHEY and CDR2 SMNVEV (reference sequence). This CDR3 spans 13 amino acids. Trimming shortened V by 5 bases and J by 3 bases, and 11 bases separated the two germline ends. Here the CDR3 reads CASSRDNYYEQYF. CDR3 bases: TGTGCCAGCAGTCGGGACAATTACTACGAGCAGTACTTC.

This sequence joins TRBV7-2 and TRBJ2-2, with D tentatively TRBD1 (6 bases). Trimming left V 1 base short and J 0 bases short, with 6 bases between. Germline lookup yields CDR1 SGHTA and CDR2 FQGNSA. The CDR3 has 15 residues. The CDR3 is CASSLGTANTGELFF. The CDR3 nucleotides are TGTGCCAGCAGCTTAGGGACAGCGAACACCGGGGAGCTGTTTTTT.

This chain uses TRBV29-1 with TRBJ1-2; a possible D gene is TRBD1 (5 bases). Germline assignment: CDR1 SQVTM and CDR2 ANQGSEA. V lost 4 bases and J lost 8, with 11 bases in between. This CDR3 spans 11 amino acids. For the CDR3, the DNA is TGCAGCGTTGGTTCAGGGAGAGGCTACACCTTC. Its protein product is CSVGSGRGYTF. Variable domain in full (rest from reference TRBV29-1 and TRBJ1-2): SAVISQKPSRDICQRGTSLTIQCQVDSQVTMMFWYRQQPGQSLTLIATANQGSEATYESGFVIDKFPISRPNLTFSTLTVSNMSPEDSSIYLCSVGSGRGYTFGSGTRLTVV.

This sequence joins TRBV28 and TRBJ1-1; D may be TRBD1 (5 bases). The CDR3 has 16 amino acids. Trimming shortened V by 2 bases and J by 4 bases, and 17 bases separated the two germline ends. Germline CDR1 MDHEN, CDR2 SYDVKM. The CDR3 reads CASSLVNPGGATEAFF. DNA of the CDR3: TGTGCCAGCAGTTTAGTAAATCCGGGGGGTGCCACTGAAGCTTTCTTT.

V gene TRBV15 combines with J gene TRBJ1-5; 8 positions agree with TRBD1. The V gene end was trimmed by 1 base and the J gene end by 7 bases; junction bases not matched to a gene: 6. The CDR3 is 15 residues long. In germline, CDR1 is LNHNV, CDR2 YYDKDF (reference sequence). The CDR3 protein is CATSRGGQGIQPQHF. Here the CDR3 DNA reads TGTGCCACCAGCAGAGGAGGACAGGGAATACAGCCCCAGCATTTT.

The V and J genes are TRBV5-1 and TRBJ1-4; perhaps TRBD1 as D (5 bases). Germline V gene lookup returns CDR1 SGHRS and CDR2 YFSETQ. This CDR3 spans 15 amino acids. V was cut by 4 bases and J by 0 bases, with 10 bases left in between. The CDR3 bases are TGCGCCAGCAGCAGTACAGGAGCAACTAATGAAAAACTGTTTTTT. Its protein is CASSSTGATNEKLFF.

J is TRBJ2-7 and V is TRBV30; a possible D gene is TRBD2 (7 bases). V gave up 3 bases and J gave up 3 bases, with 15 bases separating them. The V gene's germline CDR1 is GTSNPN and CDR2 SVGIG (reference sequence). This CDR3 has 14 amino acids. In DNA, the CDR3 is TGTGCCTGGAGCGGGGAGGGGGGTCTCTACGAGCAGTACTTC. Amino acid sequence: CAWSGEGGLYEQYF. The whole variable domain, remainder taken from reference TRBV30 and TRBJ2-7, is SQTIHQWPATLVQPVGSPLSLECTVEGTSNPNLYWYRQAAGRGLQLLFYSVGIGQISSEVPQNLSASRPQDRQFILSSKKLLLSDSGFYLCAWSGEGGLYEQYFGPGTRLTVT.

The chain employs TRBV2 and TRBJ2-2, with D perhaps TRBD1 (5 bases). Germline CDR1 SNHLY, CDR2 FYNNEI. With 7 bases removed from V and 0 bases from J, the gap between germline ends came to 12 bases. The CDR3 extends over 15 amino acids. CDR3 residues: CASKAQGTNTGELFF. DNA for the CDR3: TGTGCCAGCAAGGCCCAGGGAACGAACACCGGGGAGCTGTTTTTT.

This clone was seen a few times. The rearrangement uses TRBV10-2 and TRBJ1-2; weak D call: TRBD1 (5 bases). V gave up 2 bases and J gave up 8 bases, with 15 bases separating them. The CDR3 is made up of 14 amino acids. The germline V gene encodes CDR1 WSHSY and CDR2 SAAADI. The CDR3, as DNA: TGCGCCAGCAGTGAGGGGCCAGGGTATTACGGCTACACCTTC. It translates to CASSEGPGYYGYTF.

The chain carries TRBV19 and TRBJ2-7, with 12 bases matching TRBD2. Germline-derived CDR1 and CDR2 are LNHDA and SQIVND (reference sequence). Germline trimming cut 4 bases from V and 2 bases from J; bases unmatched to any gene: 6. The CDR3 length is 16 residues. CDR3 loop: CASSKGLAGRTYEQYF. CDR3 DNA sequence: TGTGCCAGTAGTAAGGGACTAGCGGGCCGCACCTACGAGCAGTACTTC.

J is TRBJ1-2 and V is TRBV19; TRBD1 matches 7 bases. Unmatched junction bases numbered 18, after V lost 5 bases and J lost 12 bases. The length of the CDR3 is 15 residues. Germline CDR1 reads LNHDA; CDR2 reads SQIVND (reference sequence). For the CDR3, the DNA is TGTGCCAGTAGTTCTCGCACAGGGGTGGGTGGGCGAAACACCTTC. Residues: CASSSRTGVGGRNTF.

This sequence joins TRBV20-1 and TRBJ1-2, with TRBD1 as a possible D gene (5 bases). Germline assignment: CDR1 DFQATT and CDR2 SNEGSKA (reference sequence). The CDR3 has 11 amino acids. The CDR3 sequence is CQTDQGYGYTF. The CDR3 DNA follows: TGCCAGACTGATCAGGGCTATGGCTACACCTTC.

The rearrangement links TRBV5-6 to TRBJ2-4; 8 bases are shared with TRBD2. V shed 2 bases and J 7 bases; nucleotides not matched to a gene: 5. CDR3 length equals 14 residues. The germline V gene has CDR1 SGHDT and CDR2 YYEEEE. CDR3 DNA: TGTGCCAGCAGCTTCCTACTAGCGGACAACATTCAGTACTTC. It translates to CASSFLLADNIQYF.

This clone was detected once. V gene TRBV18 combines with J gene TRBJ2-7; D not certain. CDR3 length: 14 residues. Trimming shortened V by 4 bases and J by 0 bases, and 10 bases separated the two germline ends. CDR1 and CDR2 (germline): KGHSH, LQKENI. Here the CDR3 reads CASSLGTASYEQYF. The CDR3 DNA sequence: TGTGCCAGCTCACTAGGTACAGCCTCCTACGAGCAGTACTTC. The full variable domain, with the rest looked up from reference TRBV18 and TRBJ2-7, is NAGVMQNPRHLVRRRGQEARLRCSPMKGHSHVYWYRQLPEEGLKFMVYLQKENIIDESGMPKERFSAEFPKEGPSILRIQQVVRGDSAAYFCASSLGTASYEQYFGPGTRLTVT.

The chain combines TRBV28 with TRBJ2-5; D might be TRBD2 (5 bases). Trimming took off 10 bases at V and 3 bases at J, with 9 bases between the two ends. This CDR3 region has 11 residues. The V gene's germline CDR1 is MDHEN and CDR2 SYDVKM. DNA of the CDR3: TGTGCCATCCTGGGAGAAGAGACCCAGTACTTC. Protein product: CAILGEETQYF.

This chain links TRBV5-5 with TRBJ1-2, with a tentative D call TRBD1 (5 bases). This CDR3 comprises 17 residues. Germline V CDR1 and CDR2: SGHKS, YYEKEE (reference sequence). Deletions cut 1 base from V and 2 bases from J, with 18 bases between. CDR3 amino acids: CASSLTLSRDGNYGYTF. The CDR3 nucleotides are TGTGCCAGCAGCTTGACGCTAAGCAGGGATGGGAACTATGGCTACACCTTC.